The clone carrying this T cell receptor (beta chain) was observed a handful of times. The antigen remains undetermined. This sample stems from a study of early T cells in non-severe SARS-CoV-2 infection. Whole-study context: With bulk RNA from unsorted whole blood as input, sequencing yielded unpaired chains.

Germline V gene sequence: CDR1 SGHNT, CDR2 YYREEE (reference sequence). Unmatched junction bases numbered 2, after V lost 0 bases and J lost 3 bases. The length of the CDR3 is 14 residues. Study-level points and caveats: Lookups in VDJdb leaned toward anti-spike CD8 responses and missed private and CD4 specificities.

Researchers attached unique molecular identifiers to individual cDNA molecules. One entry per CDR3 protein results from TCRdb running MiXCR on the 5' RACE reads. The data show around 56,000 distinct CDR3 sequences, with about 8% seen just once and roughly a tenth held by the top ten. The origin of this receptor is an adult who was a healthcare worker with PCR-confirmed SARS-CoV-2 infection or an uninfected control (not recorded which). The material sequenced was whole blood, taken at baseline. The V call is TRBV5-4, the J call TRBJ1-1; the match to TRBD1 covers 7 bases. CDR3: CASSLGRGYTEAFF. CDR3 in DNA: TGTGCCAGCAGCTTGGGCAGGGGGTACACTGAAGCTTTCTTT.